This T cell receptor (beta chain) was found in a study of shared clonotypes between healthy human individuals. Assay used: immunoSEQ multiplex PCR; TCRdb lists only in-frame clones, some missing. The data hold around 1.9 million clones, with roughly 91% observed a single time. CD45RO-negative cells were positively selected for CCR7, leaving out terminally differentiated effector memory CD45RA+ cells. This CDR3 has 14 amino acids. The junction had 4 bases not matched to a gene; V was cut back by 5 bases and J by 1 base. The germline V gene encodes CDR1 MNHEY and CDR2 SMNVEV (reference sequence). The TCR originated in a man aged 18 to 29 in good health. Some clones in this sample may be carry-over from other donors' samples. This chain connects TRBV27 to TRBJ2-7, with 8 bases matching TRBD1. The sequenced sample was naive CD8+ T cells from PBMCs. As DNA, the CDR3 is TGTGCCAGCAGTAAGGGACAGGCGTCCTACGAGCAGTACTTC. Translation gives CASSKGQASYEQYF.